Here is one TCR beta chain with its context. This clonotype turned up a few times. Its specific antigen is unknown. Base qualities are not at hand, and no much larger clone is one base apart. CDR1 MRHNA and CDR2 SNTAGT were looked up in the germline V gene. Measured from the cysteine to the phenylalanine, the CDR3 is 17 residues long. Only the CDR3 region is kept as DNA, spanning 51 bases read in frame from base 1. A distance of 15 bases separates the germline ends of V and J, which lose 0 bases and 3 bases respectively. The data are from a study of type 1 regulatory T cells (dated by TCRdb to 2020 to 2022). Broadly, across the study: The study characterized an in vitro protocol that generated a Tr1-enriched, alloantigen-specific CD4 T cell product named T-allo10. T-allo10 was under clinical evaluation in patients with hematological malignancies receiving allogeneic hematopoietic stem cell transplantation.

The sequencer listed for this sample is Illumina MiSeq. The public reads were reprocessed in TCRdb via fastp at Q25 and MiXCR, keeping in-frame beta chains. Under each unique CDR3 protein, matching rows form one entry showing the most common genes and DNA. This sample gives 88,000 or so distinct CDR3 sequences in total; 31% of them show up just once. The top ten clonotypes cover 2% to 2.5% of the sample. The origin of this receptor is a human donor in good health. Specimen: CD4+ T cells, either the whole sample or a sorted fraction (not recorded which). The chain uses TRBV6-4 and TRBJ2-1; a tentative D match to TRBD2 spans 6 bases. The DNA sequence is given as TGTGCCAGCAGTGACTCCTGGGCTAGCGCAAACTACAATGAGCAGTTCTTC. Its protein reads: CASSDSWASANYNEQFF.